A selection of T cell receptor beta chains follows, all from one sample in a study of T cell repertoires in cytomegalovirus infection. From the reads, TCRdb called clonotypes with MiXCR, one entry per CDR3 protein. The sample yields nearly 550,000 distinct CDR3 sequences, 16% seen once. The specimen sequenced was CD8+ T cells from PBMCs. The receptors were sampled from a human donor in good health (CMV status not recorded). Some clones in this sample may be carry-over from other donors' samples. The CDR3 runs from the conserved cysteine through the conserved F or W. A D gene is named only where the DNA matches it firmly. The listing skips clone size in some rows; elsewhere it reads once, few, many or a size class.

TRBD1,TRBV9,.,TRBJ1-5,CASSVGQQYQPQHF,TGTGCCAGCAGCGTGGGACAGCAATATCAGCCCCAGCATTTT
.,TRBV28,many,TRBJ2-7,CASSFSDIPYEQYF,TGTGCCAGCAGTTTCTCCGACATACCCTACGAGCAGTACTTC
.,TRBV7-9,many,TRBJ1-1,CASSRNSRTNTEAFF,TGTGCCAGCAGTCGAAATTCGAGGACGAACACTGAAGCTTTCTTT
TRBD1,TRBV6-6,few,TRBJ2-2,CASSDLDRGGTGELFF,TGTGCCAGCAGTGACCTCGACAGGGGGGGCACCGGGGAGCTGTTTTTT
TRBD2,TRBV20-1,many,TRBJ2-7,CSARTGGPGYEQYF,TGCAGTGCTAGGACGGGGGGACCTGGGTACGAGCAGTACTTC
.,TRBV6-6,.,TRBJ2-5,CASSYEAVPYQETQYF,TGTGCCAGCAGTTACGAGGCTGTCCCGTACCAAGAGACCCAGTACTTC
.,TRBV7-9,few,TRBJ1-5,CASSSGRFSNQPQHF,TGTGCCAGCAGCTCAGGACGGTTTAGCAATCAGCCCCAGCATTTT
.,TRBV4-1,few,TRBJ1-1,CASSPPTGRMNTEAFF,TGCGCCAGCAGCCCTCCGACAGGCCGCATGAACACTGAAGCTTTCTTT
.,TRBV5-4,.,TRBJ1-2,CASSRGTIKHGYTF,TGTGCCAGCAGCCGTGGGACTATCAAACATGGCTACACCTTC
.,TRBV27,many,TRBJ1-6,CASSPRQVSYNSPLHF,TGTGCCAGCAGTCCCAGACAGGTCTCCTATAATTCACCCCTCCACTTT
.,TRBV7-6,many,TRBJ1-1,CASSQEGMRFF,TGTGCCAGCAGCCAAGAGGGTATGAGATTCTTT
.,TRBV10-3,many,TRBJ1-1,CATRIGDTEAFF,TGTGCCACCCGCATAGGGGACACTGAAGCTTTCTTT
.,TRBV24-1,.,TRBJ2-7,CATSEGDLDEQYF,TGTGCCACCAGTGAAGGGGATCTGGACGAGCAGTACTTC
TRBD1,TRBV3-1,few,TRBJ1-1,CASSQERAGGNTEAFF,TGTGCCAGCAGCCAAGAAAGGGCAGGGGGGAACACTGAAGCTTTCTTT
.,TRBV2,many,TRBJ1-5,CASSLGPGNQPQHF,TGTGCCAGCAGTCTAGGACCGGGCAATCAGCCCCAGCATTTT
.,TRBV7-8,many,TRBJ2-5,CASSQTRVIDQYF,TGTGCCAGCAGCCAAACTAGGGTCATTGACCAGTACTTC